This TCR beta chain was found in a study of blood T cell repertoires in COVID-19. Across the whole study: There were acute and convalescent COVID-19 samples, and they came from the United States, Italy and Spain. PBMCs, B-cell-depleted T cells, or T cells provided the cDNA or gDNA that made up the material.

The V end was cut by 4 bases, the J end by 7 bases, with 14 bases between. The CDR3 loop spans 13 amino acids. Looked up from germline, CDR1 is SGHRS and CDR2 is YFSETQ. Source study methods: It was from reference gene primer amplification that nucleated cell counts were estimated. Generated by immunoSEQ multiplex PCR, the TCRdb table keeps only in-frame clones and is missing some. From that table come the V and J calls and clone size; the DNA was used to work out D and trimming. The sample lists more than 85,000 clones, 87% occurring once. V gene TRBV5-1 combines with J gene TRBJ1-2; a possible D gene is TRBD1 (5 bases). This TCR derives from a human donor in a cohort sampled during active COVID-19. Input material: peripheral blood. CDR3 in DNA: TGCGCCAGCAGCGACCAGGGTGAGCGTGGCTACACCTTC. It codes for CASSDQGERGYTF. The entire variable domain, with the rest obtained from reference TRBV5-1 and TRBJ1-2, is as follows: KAGVTQTPRYLIKTRGQQVTLSCSPISGHRSVSWYQQTPGQGLQFLFEYFSETQRNKGNFPGRFSGRQFSNSRSEMNVSTLELGDSALYLCASSDQGERGYTFGSGTRLTVV.